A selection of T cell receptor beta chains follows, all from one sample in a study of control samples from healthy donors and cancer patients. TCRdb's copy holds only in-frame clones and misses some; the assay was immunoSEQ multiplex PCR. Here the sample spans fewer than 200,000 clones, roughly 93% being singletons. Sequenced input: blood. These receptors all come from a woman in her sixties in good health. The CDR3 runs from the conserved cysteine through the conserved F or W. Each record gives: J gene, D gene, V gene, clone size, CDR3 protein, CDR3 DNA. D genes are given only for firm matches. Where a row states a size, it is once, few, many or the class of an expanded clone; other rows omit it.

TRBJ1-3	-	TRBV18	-	CASSPPDGRPGNTIYF	TGTGCCAGCTCACCTCCGGACGGACGCCCTGGAAACACCATATATTTT
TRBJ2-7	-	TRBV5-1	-	CASSLAGGRGYSYEQYF	TGCGCCAGCAGCTTGGCCGGCGGGCGGGGCTATTCCTACGAGCAGTACTTC
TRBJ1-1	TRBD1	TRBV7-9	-	CASSRQGPEAFF	TGTGCCAGCAGCCGACAGGGGCCTGAAGCTTTCTTT
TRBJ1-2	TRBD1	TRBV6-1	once	CASSESDRGNGYTF	TGTGCCAGCAGTGAATCGGACAGGGGGAATGGCTACACCTTC
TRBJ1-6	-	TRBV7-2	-	CASSLNRPYNSPLHF	TGTGCCAGCAGCTTAAACAGACCCTATAATTCACCCCTCCACTTT
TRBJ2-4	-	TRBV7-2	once	CASSLVGERNIQYF	TGTGCCAGCAGCTTAGTGGGGGAGAGGAACATTCAGTACTTC
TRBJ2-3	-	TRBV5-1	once	CASSFGSGTQFTDTQYF	TGCGCCAGCAGCTTCGGGTCTGGGACACAATTCACAGATACGCAGTATTTT
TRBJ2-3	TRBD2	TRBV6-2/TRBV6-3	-	CASSSRGTRDTQYF	TGTGCCAGCAGTTCAAGGGGGACTAGGGATACGCAGTATTTT
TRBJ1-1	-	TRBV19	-	CASNEQANTEAFF	TGTGCCAGTAATGAACAGGCGAACACTGAAGCTTTCTTT
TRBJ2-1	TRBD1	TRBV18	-	CASSHRTGGGGVYNEQFF	TGTGCCAGCTCACATAGGACAGGGGGAGGTGGGGTCTACAATGAGCAGTTCTTC
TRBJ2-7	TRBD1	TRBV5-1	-	CASSSDRGSRVYEQYF	TGCGCCAGCAGCTCTGACAGGGGATCGAGGGTATACGAGCAGTACTTC
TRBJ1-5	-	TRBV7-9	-	CASSLAGDVSNQPQHF	TGTGCCAGCAGCTTAGCAGGGGACGTAAGCAATCAGCCCCAGCATTTT
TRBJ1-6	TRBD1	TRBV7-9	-	CASTTTGQSISPLHF	TGTGCCAGCACCACTACGGGACAGTCGATTTCACCCCTCCACTTT
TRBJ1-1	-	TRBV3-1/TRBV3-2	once	CASSLNINTEAFF	TGTGCCAGCAGCCTAAATATAAACACTGAAGCTTTCTTT
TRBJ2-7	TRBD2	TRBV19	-	CASTLTSGGTYEQYF	TGTGCCAGTACCTTGACTAGCGGGGGAACCTACGAGCAGTACTTC
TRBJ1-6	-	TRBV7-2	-	CASSPTGQNNSPLHF	TGTGCCAGCAGCCCTACCGGACAGAATAATTCACCCCTCCACTTT
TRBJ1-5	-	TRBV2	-	CASSMGREFNQPQHF	TGTGCCAGCAGTATGGGCAGAGAATTCAATCAGCCCCAGCATTTT